Here is one TCR beta chain with its context. TCRdb's copy holds only in-frame clones and misses some; the assay was immunoSEQ multiplex PCR. The sample lists approximately 290,000 clones, approximately 85% seen once, with roughly 4% in the top ten. The sample belongs to a study of blood T cell repertoires in COVID-19. Recovered status applied to Cohort 3 donors who had two consecutive negative PCRs. It also applied to those with clearance or with symptom resolution. CDR1 and CDR2 (germline): SQVTM, ANQGSEA. There are 14 residues in the CDR3. The trim removed 3 bases at V and 4 bases at J, leaving 8 bases unmatched.

The TCR was taken from a woman aged 25 to 39 who had recovered from COVID-19. This chain links TRBV29-1 with TRBJ2-7, with 8 bases fitting TRBD2. The sample consisted of PBMCs or T cells enriched from blood (not recorded which). CDR3 in amino acids: CSVDVPGLVYEQYF. Here the CDR3 DNA reads TGCAGCGTTGATGTGCCGGGACTAGTATACGAGCAGTACTTC.